These 30 T cell receptor beta chains were all obtained from the same sample, sequenced in a study of blood T cells in healthy people across ages. It was with a sample-barcoded 5' primer and a J-beta primer mix that a second PCR of roughly 7 to 12 cycles was run. Each CDR3 protein is one row after TCRdb ran MiXCR on the 5' RACE reads. The data show fewer than 1.5 million distinct CDR3 sequences, approximately 40% seen once. The specimen was blood. The receptor set was obtained from a woman younger than 35 in good health.

The chain carries TRBV4-2 and TRBJ2-3, with 10 bases identical to TRBD2. This CDR3 is 17 amino acids long. From germline, CDR1 is LGHNA and CDR2 YNFKEQ. V dropped 3 bases and J dropped 4; count of bases not matched to a gene: 10. CDR3 residues: CASSQVSGGSLPDTQYF. CDR3 in DNA: TGTGCCAGCAGCCAGGTTAGCGGGGGGTCCCTCCCAGATACGCAGTATTTT.

This clonotype was seen many times. This chain uses TRBV5-1 with TRBJ2-1, with TRBD2 matching over 13 bases. V shed 4 bases, J shed 11 bases, and the junction held 9 bases outside the gene matches. The CDR3 has 15 amino acids. Germline CDR1 and CDR2: SGHRS and YFSETQ. The CDR3 DNA sequence: TGCGCCAGCAGCGCACTAGCGGGAGGGTCGCTGAAGCAGTTCTTC. This gives the protein CASSALAGGSLKQFF.

The rearrangement uses TRBV5-1 and TRBJ2-3, with 8 bases aligning to TRBD2. V shed 7 bases, J shed 1 base, and the junction held 2 bases outside the gene matches. There are 13 residues in the CDR3. Germline loops: CDR1 SGHRS, CDR2 YFSETQ. The CDR3 sequence: CASWGLGTDTQYF. The CDR3 bases are TGCGCCAGCTGGGGACTAGGCACAGATACGCAGTATTTT.

This clonotype was counted once. The V gene is TRBV9, the J gene TRBJ2-5, with D perhaps TRBD2 (6 bases). V shed 0 bases and J shed 1 base, with 13 bases lying between them. Per germline, CDR1 SGDLS and CDR2 YYNGEE. The CDR3 is 16 amino acids. CDR3 sequence: CASSVGQGLRQETQYF. The CDR3 DNA reads TGTGCCAGCAGCGTAGGGCAGGGACTGCGCCAAGAGACCCAGTACTTC.

The rearrangement uses TRBV27 and TRBJ1-1; D not resolved. The CDR3 loop spans 16 amino acids. Germline V lookup: CDR1 MNHEY, CDR2 SMNVEV (reference sequence). V was clipped by 5 bases and J by 5 bases, with 21 bases between them. Here the CDR3 DNA reads TGTGCCAGCAGTCCCCGGGTTTCCCCTTCCCGGACTGAAGCTTTCTTT. Translation gives CASSPRVSPSRTEAFF.

The chain has TRBV5-4 and TRBJ1-1, with D tentatively TRBD1 (6 bases). V was trimmed by 8 bases and J by 6 bases, leaving 14 bases between them. The germline V gene has CDR1 SGHNT and CDR2 YYREEE (reference sequence). The CDR3 is 12 amino acids. The DNA for the CDR3 is TGTGCCAGTAAGGGGGGGGAACCTGAAGCTTTCTTT. Protein sequence: CASKGGEPEAFF.

The chain has TRBV14 and TRBJ2-3, with 8 bases that match TRBD2. This CDR3 comprises 17 residues. CDR1 and CDR2 (germline): SGHDN, FVKESK. V lost 2 bases, J lost 3 bases, and 10 bases stayed unmatched. In DNA, the CDR3 is TGTGCCAGCAGCCAAATCCAGCGGGGGAAATATACAGATACGCAGTATTTT. Protein: CASSQIQRGKYTDTQYF.

This clonotype was picked up a small number of times. The chain employs TRBV7-8 and TRBJ1-1; 7 bases align to TRBD1. The length of the CDR3 is 15 residues. Trimming cost V 0 bases and J 4 bases; bases outside gene matches: 5. Germline V gene lookup returns CDR1 SGHVS and CDR2 FQNEAQ. CDR3 nucleotides: TGTGCCAGCAGCTTAGCGACAGGGAGGGGCACTGAAGCTTTCTTT. Encoded protein: CASSLATGRGTEAFF.

This clonotype was counted a few times. This chain links TRBV6-5 with TRBJ1-2; D unclear. Deletions cut 0 bases from V and 2 bases from J, with 10 bases between. Germline CDR1 MNHEY, CDR2 SVGAGI. The CDR3 totals 15 residues. This CDR3 reads CASSYSGKGNYGYTF. CDR3 nucleotides: TGTGCCAGCAGTTACTCTGGCAAGGGAAACTATGGCTACACCTTC.

The rearrangement links TRBV5-1 to TRBJ2-1; 12 positions agree with TRBD2. V lost 4 bases and J lost 5; bases outside the gene matches: 10. This CDR3 contains 17 residues. Germline assignment: CDR1 SGHRS and CDR2 YFSETQ. The CDR3, as DNA: TGCGCCAGCAGCCCACTGACTAGCGGGAGATCGGACAATGAGCAGTTCTTC. Translation gives CASSPLTSGRSDNEQFF.

The chain carries TRBV11-1 and TRBJ2-1; tentatively, D is TRBD1 or TRBD2 (5 bases each). Germline V lookup: CDR1 SGHAT, CDR2 FQDESV (reference sequence). This CDR3 comprises 15 residues. With 1 base removed from V and 8 bases from J, the gap between germline ends came to 15 bases. The CDR3 nucleotides are TGTGCCAGCAGCTTAGGGGACCTCGGAGTGGATGAGCAGTTCTTC. This sequence encodes CASSLGDLGVDEQFF.

This clonotype was recorded a few times. CDR3 coding DNA: TGTGCCACCAGTGAGGCAGGGAACACAGATACGCAGTATTTT. Translation: CATSEAGNTDTQYF. The chain couples TRBV24-1 to TRBJ2-3; possible D gene TRBD1, 5 bases. The germline V and J ends were trimmed by 4 bases and 2 bases, with 9 bases remaining between them. The CDR3 contains 14 residues. In germline, CDR1 is KGHDR, CDR2 SFDVKD.

The chain joins TRBV20-1 to TRBJ1-1, with a weak D call TRBD1 (6 bases). The CDR3 spans 14 residues. Trimming shortened V by 8 bases and J by 4 bases, and 20 bases separated the two germline ends. Germline assignment: CDR1 DFQATT and CDR2 SNEGSKA (reference sequence). The CDR3 loop is CSSYFRGGSTEAFF. CDR3 bases: TGCAGTTCCTACTTCAGGGGCGGGAGCACTGAAGCTTTCTTT.

The table lists this clonotype with many counts. This rearrangement joins TRBV10-3 to TRBJ2-3, with D possibly matching TRBD2 (6 bases). The germline CDR1 and CDR2 sequences are ENHRY and SYGVKD. The V end lost 11 bases, the J end lost 0 bases, and 9 bases lay between the germline ends. The CDR3 spans 12 residues. The CDR3 region is CASGASTDTQYF. DNA of the CDR3: TGTGCCTCGGGAGCTAGCACAGATACGCAGTATTTT.

Only a few counts were recorded for this clonotype. The chain has TRBV7-9 and TRBJ2-1; TRBD1 might be the D (5 bases). CDR3 length: 15 amino acids. Looked up from germline, CDR1 is SEHNR and CDR2 is FQNEAQ (reference sequence). V lost 5 bases to trimming and J lost 7 bases, with 18 bases between them. CDR3 in amino acids: CASSNPAAGRNEQFF. CDR3 DNA: TGTGCCAGCAGCAACCCCGCGGCAGGGCGGAATGAGCAGTTCTTC.

In its sample, this clonotype was seen a few times. The chain links TRBV28 to TRBJ2-3; D uncertain. The CDR3 has 15 amino acids. With 4 bases removed from V and 2 bases from J, the gap between germline ends came to 13 bases. Germline V gives CDR1 MDHEN, CDR2 SYDVKM. The CDR3: CASSSPPQHTDTQYF. DNA of the CDR3: TGTGCCAGCAGTTCACCCCCTCAACACACAGATACGCAGTATTTT.

This rearrangement joins TRBV19 to TRBJ2-3; tentative D call: TRBD1 (6 bases). Trimming cost V 3 bases and J 0 bases, with 7 bases left between them. Germline CDR1 reads LNHDA; CDR2 reads SQIVND (reference sequence). This CDR3 is built from 14 residues. CDR3 sequence: CASSMTGSTDTQYF. In DNA form, the CDR3 reads TGTGCCAGTAGTATGACAGGAAGCACAGATACGCAGTATTTT. The full variable domain, rest sourced from reference TRBV19 and TRBJ2-3, is DGGITQSPKYLFRKEGQNVTLSCEQNLNHDAMYWYRQDPGQGLRLIYYSQIVNDFQKGDIAEGYSVSREKKESFPLTVTSAQKNPTAFYLCASSMTGSTDTQYFGPGTRLTVL.

The chain couples TRBV27 to TRBJ1-2; no clear D. Trimming took 6 bases from V and 6 from J, leaving 14 bases between them. The CDR3 is 13 residues long. Germline V gene data show CDR1 as MNHEY and CDR2 as SMNVEV (reference sequence). CDR3 loop: CASRRRASDGYTF. In DNA form, the CDR3 reads TGTGCCAGCAGACGGCGTGCCTCGGATGGCTACACCTTC.

This rearrangement joins TRBV24-1 to TRBJ2-7, with D possibly matching TRBD2 (6 bases). Germline V gives CDR1 KGHDR, CDR2 SFDVKD. V lost 5 bases and J lost 8, with 15 bases in between. The CDR3 sequence is 13 residues long. CDR3 protein: CATSGGEVRKQYF. DNA for the CDR3: TGTGCCACCAGTGGTGGGGAGGTGAGAAAGCAGTACTTC.

This clonotype was detected only a few times. The chain combines TRBV20-1 with TRBJ2-7; 7 nucleotides match TRBD2. Germline CDR1 DFQATT, CDR2 SNEGSKA (reference sequence). With 5 bases clipped from V and 2 bases from J, the junction kept 3 bases outside the gene matches. This CDR3 region has 12 residues. The DNA for the CDR3 is TGCAGTGCTGGGAGGGAGGCCTACGAGCAGTACTTC. It encodes CSAGREAYEQYF.

The J gene is TRBJ2-5, the V gene TRBV29-1; 11 nucleotides line up with TRBD1. The junction had 7 bases not matched to a gene; V was cut back by 6 bases and J by 7 bases. The germline V gene has CDR1 SQVTM and CDR2 ANQGSEA. The CDR3 loop spans 13 amino acids. CDR3 residues: CSVDTGTGGTQYF. Here the CDR3 DNA reads TGCAGCGTCGATACCGGGACAGGGGGGACCCAGTACTTC.

Here the CDR3 DNA reads TGTGCCAGCAGTCCCCCCCCCGGACTAGCGGGAGCCCGTCGGAACACCGGGGAGCTGTTTTTT. This sequence encodes CASSPPPGLAGARRNTGELFF. The J gene is TRBJ2-2, the V gene TRBV27, with 13 positions matching TRBD2. J gave up 1 base and V 5 bases, and 16 bases lay outside the gene matches. The germline CDR1 and CDR2 sequences are MNHEY and SMNVEV (reference sequence). CDR3 length: 21 amino acids.

V gene TRBV20-1 combines with J gene TRBJ2-4; unclear D gene. The J call is doubtful: the DNA matches TRBJ2-7 better. Germline assignment: CDR1 DFQATT and CDR2 SNEGSKA (reference sequence). This CDR3 is 13 amino acids long. The CDR3 DNA is TGCAGTGCTAGTGGGTCGGCAGGCCGCGAGCAGTACTTC. Translation gives CSASGSAGREQYF.

The CDR3, as DNA: TGTGCCAGCAGTTACATGACCGACGAGCAGTACTTC. It specifies CASSYMTDEQYF. The rearrangement joins TRBV6-2 or TRBV6-3 to TRBJ2-7; the D is unclear. The V gene's germline CDR1 is MNHEY and CDR2 SVGEGT. The CDR3 spans 12 residues. V was clipped by 2 bases and J by 5 bases, with 7 bases between them.

The gene calls are TRBV12-3 or TRBV12-4 and TRBJ2-3, with 11 bases matching TRBD2. V gave up 3 bases and J gave up 7 bases; unmatched junction bases: 12. The CDR3 covers 17 residues. The CDR3 DNA sequence: TGTGCCAGCAGTTTTAGTCCCACTAGCGGGAGAGTCCATACGCAGTATTTT. It is translated as CASSFSPTSGRVHTQYF.

This chain joins TRBV5-4 and TRBJ2-5; 7 bases are a match to TRBD1. Germline loops: CDR1 SGHNT, CDR2 YYREEE (reference sequence). V was clipped by 0 bases and J by 11 bases; unmatched bases: 10. The CDR3 sequence is 14 residues long. The CDR3 DNA reads as TGTGCCAGCAGCTTGGGGGACAGCGTCAATGAGCAGTACTTC. This encodes CASSLGDSVNEQYF.

This clonotype appeared a few times. The gene calls are TRBV11-2 and TRBJ2-3, with D tentatively TRBD2 (6 bases). The CDR3 covers 14 residues. The V end lost 1 base, the J end lost 6 bases, and 11 bases lay between the germline ends. Germline V gene data show CDR1 as SGHAT and CDR2 as FQNNGV. The CDR3 loop reads CASSLVGGMDTQYF. Here the CDR3 DNA reads TGTGCCAGCAGCTTAGTCGGGGGTATGGATACGCAGTATTTT.

V is TRBV10-3 and J is TRBJ1-1; D is undetermined. Germline CDR1 reads ENHRY; CDR2 reads SYGVKD. There are 13 residues in the CDR3. Trimming removed 2 bases from V and 3 bases from J, with 7 bases in between. Here the CDR3 DNA reads TGTGCCATCAGTGAGAGGCGGGACACTGAAGCTTTCTTT. Protein sequence: CAISERRDTEAFF.

This clonotype appeared a few times. The chain links TRBV20-1 to TRBJ2-2; 10 nucleotides match TRBD1. This CDR3 spans 13 amino acids. Unmatched junction bases numbered 2, after V lost 6 bases and J lost 4 bases. Germline CDR1 DFQATT, CDR2 SNEGSKA (reference sequence). This CDR3 reads CSARTGGTGELFF. The DNA of the CDR3 is TGCAGTGCACGGACAGGGGGCACCGGGGAGCTGTTTTTT.

This chain joins TRBV5-6 and TRBJ2-4, with 14 nucleotides matching TRBD2. After removal of 4 bases from V and 6 bases from J, the junction contained 12 bases not matched to a gene. Germline assignment: CDR1 SGHDT and CDR2 YYEEEE. The CDR3 extends over 18 amino acids. Written as DNA, the CDR3 is TGTGCCAGCAGCCCCTCCGGACTAGCGGGAGGCCGCGGAAACATTCAGTACTTC. This codes for CASSPSGLAGGRGNIQYF.